The 22 T cell receptor beta chains below were found in one sample sequenced in a study of early T cells in non-severe SARS-CoV-2 infection. MiXCR, run by TCRdb on the 5' RACE reads, gives a single entry per CDR3 protein. The sample consists of around 53,000 distinct CDR3 sequences, roughly 12% of them appearing once. The source material was whole blood, sampled at baseline. The receptor set was obtained from an adult who was a healthcare worker with PCR-confirmed SARS-CoV-2 infection or an uninfected control (not recorded which).

V gene TRBV11-2 combines with J gene TRBJ2-5; D unclear. V was pared by 1 base and J by 3 bases, with 12 bases between. The V gene's germline CDR1 is SGHAT and CDR2 FQNNGV. This CDR3 has 15 amino acids. The CDR3 DNA reads as TGTGCCAGCAGCTTAGGGATAGGCCGGGAAGAGACCCAGTACTTC. It specifies CASSLGIGREETQYF.

This clonotype appeared a few times. The gene calls are TRBV12-3 or TRBV12-4 and TRBJ1-2; D gene unclear. V lost 0 bases to trimming and J lost 0 bases, with 8 bases between them. The CDR3 is made up of 15 amino acids. The CDR3: CASSLADIANYGYTF. The CDR3 DNA reads as TGTGCCAGCAGTTTAGCTGACATTGCTAACTATGGCTACACCTTC.

The chain uses TRBV10-3 and TRBJ2-3; tentatively, D is TRBD2 (6 bases). Germline-derived CDR1 and CDR2 are ENHRY and SYGVKD. There are 13 residues in the CDR3. Trimming left V 8 bases short and J 4 bases short, with 13 bases between. The chain's CDR3 is CAIRSGVADTQYF. In nucleotides, the CDR3 is TGTGCCATCCGATCGGGAGTGGCAGATACGCAGTATTTT.

This clonotype occurred a few times. This sequence joins TRBV11-2 and TRBJ2-7; 7 nucleotides align to TRBD1. The V gene end was trimmed by 3 bases and the J gene end by 2 bases; junction bases not matched to a gene: 1. This CDR3 spans 13 amino acids. Germline CDR1 SGHAT, CDR2 FQNNGV. As DNA, the CDR3 is TGTGCCAGCAGCTTCGGGACAGCCTACGAGCAGTACTTC. It translates to CASSFGTAYEQYF.

This clonotype has ten or more counts. The rearrangement joins TRBV28 to TRBJ1-5; D is unresolved. Germline CDR1 MDHEN, CDR2 SYDVKM. This CDR3 contains 14 residues. V gave up 2 bases and J gave up 7 bases, with 12 bases separating them. The CDR3 reads CASSLDVGRQPQHF. The CDR3 coding sequence is TGTGCCAGCAGTTTAGACGTGGGTCGACAGCCCCAGCATTTT.

This clonotype was picked up a small number of times. V usage is TRBV28 and J usage is TRBJ2-7; unclear D gene. Deletions cut 2 bases from V and 6 bases from J, with 17 bases between. In germline, CDR1 is MDHEN, CDR2 SYDVKM. CDR3 length: 15 residues. Here the CDR3 reads CASSLPQAGSSEQYF. The CDR3 DNA is TGTGCCAGCAGTTTACCTCAGGCCGGGTCTTCCGAGCAGTACTTC.

The chain has TRBV10-3 and TRBJ2-7; 8 bases agree with TRBD2. With V trimmed by 4 bases and J by 2 bases, 10 bases remained unmatched. Germline loops: CDR1 ENHRY, CDR2 SYGVKD. The CDR3 has 16 residues. CDR3 sequence (DNA): TGTGCCATCAGTGGGTCGAAGCGGGAGAGTACCTACGAGCAGTACTTC. It encodes CAISGSKRESTYEQYF.

The chain employs TRBV27 and TRBJ2-5, with 14 bases lining up with TRBD2. Trimming took 5 bases from V and 6 from J; bases not matched to a gene: 8. Germline loops: CDR1 MNHEY, CDR2 SMNVEV (reference sequence). CDR3 length: 16 amino acids. The CDR3, as DNA: TGTGCCAGCAGTGCGGGACTAGCGGGAGTGACACAGACCCAGTACTTC. This encodes CASSAGLAGVTQTQYF.

This clonotype turned up a few times. The chain combines TRBV14 with TRBJ2-1; tentative D call: TRBD2 (5 bases). Germline lookup yields CDR1 SGHDN and CDR2 FVKESK. Trimming took off 4 bases at V and 7 bases at J, with 5 bases between the two ends. The CDR3 length is 11 residues. The CDR3 is CASSRRNEQFF. Here the CDR3 DNA reads TGTGCCAGCAGCCGGAGGAATGAGCAGTTCTTC.

The V call is TRBV6-5, the J call TRBJ2-5, with 7 bases matching TRBD2. The V segment lost 4 bases and the J segment 5 bases; nucleotides outside the gene matches: 4. The CDR3 has 13 residues. Germline V gene lookup returns CDR1 MNHEY and CDR2 SVGAGI. The CDR3 sequence: CASSSSGPETQYF. The CDR3 DNA is TGTGCCAGCAGTTCTAGCGGCCCGGAGACCCAGTACTTC.

This clonotype was found many times. In nucleotides, the CDR3 is TGCGCCAGCAGCTTGCCGCCTAACTATGGCTACACCTTC. It specifies CASSLPPNYGYTF. This chain joins TRBV5-1 and TRBJ1-2; no firm D call. The V end was cut by 1 base, the J end by 0 bases, with 4 bases between. This CDR3 has 13 amino acids. Germline CDR1 SGHRS, CDR2 YFSETQ.

This clonotype has more than one count but fewer than ten. This sequence joins TRBV20-1 and TRBJ1-2; tentative D call: TRBD1 (6 bases). In germline, CDR1 is DFQATT, CDR2 SNEGSKA (reference sequence). Trimming cost V 5 bases and J 4 bases, with 11 bases left between them. The CDR3 totals 12 residues. The CDR3 sequence: CSASVGAYGYTF. The CDR3 DNA reads TGCAGTGCTTCCGTGGGGGCCTATGGCTACACCTTC.

This clonotype was detected a few times. The chain joins TRBV12-3 or TRBV12-4 to TRBJ1-1, with TRBD1 matching 7 bases. The length of the CDR3 is 13 residues. V shed 6 bases and J 7 bases; nucleotides not matched to a gene: 8. CDR3 sequence: CASSWGGTDEAFF. The DNA of the CDR3 is TGTGCCAGCAGCTGGGGCGGGACAGATGAAGCTTTCTTT.

There are a few counts of this clonotype. This chain connects TRBV10-3 to TRBJ2-5; the D call may be TRBD1 or TRBD2 (5 bases each). CDR3 length: 14 amino acids. Germline V gene sequence: CDR1 ENHRY, CDR2 SYGVKD. V lost 3 bases and J 3 bases, leaving 11 bases between the germline ends. The CDR3 is CAISDWDRKETQYF. For the CDR3, the DNA is TGTGCCATCAGTGATTGGGACCGAAAAGAGACCCAGTACTTC.

This clonotype was seen at least ten times. The chain joins TRBV3-1 to TRBJ1-2; perhaps TRBD1 as D (5 bases). V was shortened by 2 bases and J by 4 bases, with 8 bases between the two germline ends. The CDR3 extends over 13 amino acids. CDR1 is LGHDT, CDR2 YNNKEL, per germline (reference sequence). The CDR3, as DNA: TGTGCCAGCAGCCAATGGGACGGCTATGGCTACACCTTC. Protein sequence: CASSQWDGYGYTF.

This clonotype was counted a few times. CDR3 nucleotides: TGTGCCAGCCGTGGGGTAGGCATACTAGCCAAAAACATTCAGTACTTC. This codes for CASRGVGILAKNIQYF. The chain carries TRBV12-3 or TRBV12-4 and TRBJ2-4, with unresolved D. The V end was cut by 8 bases, the J end by 0 bases, with 17 bases between. The CDR3 spans 16 residues.

This clonotype appeared many times. J is TRBJ1-6 and V is TRBV5-5; D is possibly TRBD1 (6 bases). V was clipped by 1 base and J by 8 bases, with 13 bases between them. The CDR3 totals 15 residues. Germline V gives CDR1 SGHKS, CDR2 YYEKEE (reference sequence). In nucleotides, the CDR3 is TGTGCCAGCAGCTTGTGGCCAGGGGCGGATTCACCCCTCCACTTT. This sequence encodes CASSLWPGADSPLHF.

The V and J genes are TRBV11-2 and TRBJ1-3, with 9 bases identical to TRBD1. Per germline, CDR1 SGHAT and CDR2 FQNNGV. CDR3 length equals 16 residues. Trimming at V came to 2 bases and at J to 8 bases, leaving 10 bases not matched to a gene. CDR3 protein: CASSLKSGQGLDTIYF. DNA for the CDR3: TGTGCCAGCAGCTTAAAGAGTGGACAGGGGCTTGACACCATATATTTT.

This chain joins TRBV7-9 and TRBJ2-1; TRBD2 aligns across 8 bases. Per the germline V gene, CDR1 is SEHNR and CDR2 is FQNEAQ (reference sequence). The V segment lost 0 bases and the J segment 8 bases; nucleotides outside the gene matches: 6. This CDR3 region has 15 residues. For the CDR3, the DNA is TGTGCCAGCAGCTTAGCCGGGAGGGCCGGGGATGAGCAGTTCTTC. Encoded protein: CASSLAGRAGDEQFF.

The rearrangement uses TRBV24-1 and TRBJ2-3; D may be TRBD2 (5 bases). V dropped 4 bases and J dropped 0 bases, with 13 bases sitting between them. The germline V gene has CDR1 KGHDR and CDR2 SFDVKD. CDR3 length: 16 amino acids. The CDR3: CATSDRVPGSTDTQYF. The CDR3 DNA sequence: TGTGCCACCAGTGACCGCGTCCCGGGAAGCACAGATACGCAGTATTTT.

This clonotype was recorded a few times. The gene calls are TRBV3-1 and TRBJ2-7; TRBD2 aligns across 13 bases. J was trimmed by 3 bases and V by 1 base; bases with no gene match: 15. The germline V gene has CDR1 LGHDT and CDR2 YNNKEL (reference sequence). This CDR3 is built from 20 residues. This CDR3 reads CASSQAGLAGVWEKSYEQYF. CDR3 coding DNA: TGTGCCAGCAGCCAAGCAGGACTAGCGGGAGTTTGGGAGAAGAGCTACGAGCAGTACTTC.

This clonotype showed up just once. The J gene is TRBJ1-1, the V gene TRBV12-5; the D is unclear. This CDR3 region has 13 residues. From germline, CDR1 is LGHNT and CDR2 FRNRAP. V was clipped by 7 bases and J by 2 bases, with 11 bases between them. In DNA form, the CDR3 reads TGTGCTAGTGATGAAGGTTTTAACACTGAAGCTTTCTTT. Amino acid sequence: CASDEGFNTEAFF.